Detailed here is one T cell receptor (beta chain). CDR3 length: 16 amino acids. Looked up from germline, CDR1 is SGHNT and CDR2 is YYREEE (reference sequence). J was trimmed by 2 bases and V by 4 bases; bases with no gene match: 7. The data are from a study of blood T cell repertoires in COVID-19. Measured with immunoSEQ multiplex PCR; TCRdb has only the in-frame clones, and not every one. Of 340,000 or so clones listed, around 86% are singletons. In terms of age and location, participants ranged from roughly 18 to 95 years and lived in 24 US areas. This receptor was taken from a woman aged 40 to 50 with acute COVID-19. The chain combines TRBV5-4 with TRBJ2-5; TRBD1 matches at 11 bases. Material: PBMCs or T cells enriched from blood (not recorded which). The CDR3 here is CASSPRDRGKQETQYF. CDR3 DNA: TGTGCCAGCAGCCCGCGGGACAGGGGGAAACAAGAGACCCAGTACTTC.